This record covers a single TCR beta chain. Its antigen is unknown. No much larger clone is present one base from it, and per-base qualities are unavailable. The library relied on the immunoSEQ multiplex PCR assay. TCRdb retrieved this table from immuneACCESS and kept in-frame rearrangements only. Not all clones are present; in checked studies, unresolved V genes account for under half, and no reason is known for the remainder. The sample data list about 73,000 clones, and roughly 92% of these were observed just once. The ten largest account for 2.5% to 3.5% of the sample. The sample comes from a study of T cell changes during pregnancy in multiple sclerosis (dated by TCRdb to about 2019). About the study as a whole: Changes in the T cell repertoire over the course of pregnancy were examined in this study in women with multiple sclerosis.

The CDR3 runs 15 amino acids, cysteine and phenylalanine included. CDR3 DNA is the only sequence kept; it has 45 bases, read in frame from the first base. The germline V gene yields SNHLY for CDR1 and FYNNEI for CDR2. V is clipped by 4 bases and J by 0 bases, and the sequence between their germline boundaries is 10 bases long. Sequencing was performed on peripheral blood, taken in the third trimester of pregnancy. This receptor was identified in a female donor in good health, enrolled as a control in a pregnancy study. Recombination connected TRBV2 to TRBJ2-1, with no confident D gene call. The nucleotide sequence is TGTGCCAGCAGTGCAGTGGCTAGCTCCTACAATGAGCAGTTCTTC. Translated, this is CASSAVASSYNEQFF.